This is a list of T cell receptor beta chains from one sample in a study of T cell responses to AZD1222 COVID-19 vaccine. The method was immunoSEQ multiplex PCR; TCRdb's version includes in-frame clones alone and lacks a portion of them. The sample contains about 83,000 clones, approximately 83% of which appear only once. The sequenced sample was peripheral blood, obtained 28 days after the second AZD1222 dose. Receptors were obtained from an adult who received the AZD1222 COVID-19 vaccine. Both conserved end residues are part of each CDR3. The D gene is left open where the match is weak. Clone size is stated in some rows and not others, as once, few, many or a class when expanded.

J gene	D gene	V gene	clone size	CDR3 protein	CDR3 DNA
TRBJ1-2	.	TRBV30	.	CAWSYPGIGDYGYTF	TGTGCCTGGAGTTACCCAGGGATTGGGGACTATGGCTACACCTTC
TRBJ2-4	.	TRBV5-1	.	CASSLVAGETKNIQYF	TGCGCCAGCAGCTTGGTGGCAGGGGAGACCAAAAACATTCAGTACTTC
TRBJ1-4	TRBD1	TRBV7-9	.	CASSPGQMLNEKLFF	TGTGCCAGCAGCCCGGGACAGATGTTAAATGAAAAACTGTTTTTT
TRBJ2-6	.	TRBV2	.	CASKLSGANVLTF	TGTGCCAGCAAACTTTCTGGGGCCAACGTCCTGACTTTC
TRBJ2-4	TRBD2	TRBV19	.	CASSPGLAESKNIQYF	TGTGCCAGTAGTCCTGGACTAGCGGAGTCCAAAAACATTCAGTACTTC
TRBJ1-6	.	TRBV12-1	.	CASSGRRDRYNSPLHF	TGTGCCAGCAGCGGTAGGAGGGACAGGTACAATTCACCCCTCCACTTT
TRBJ2-7	TRBD1	TRBV2	.	CASNAQGYEQYF	TGTGCCAGCAATGCACAGGGGTACGAGCAGTACTTC
TRBJ1-1	.	TRBV19	once	CASNSGGKGTEAFF	TGTGCCAGTAACTCTGGGGGAAAGGGGACTGAAGCTTTCTTT
TRBJ1-5	.	TRBV6-1	.	CASSDLTGNSNQPQHF	TGTGCCAGCAGTGACCTAACAGGGAATAGCAATCAGCCCCAGCATTTT
TRBJ2-1	.	TRBV30	.	CAWSTGGEQFF	TGTGCCTGGAGTACTGGAGGGGAGCAGTTCTTC
TRBJ1-2	.	TRBV30	once	CAWSRTATNYGYTF	TGTGCCTGGAGCCGGACAGCCACTAACTATGGCTACACCTTC
TRBJ2-3	TRBD1	TRBV6-4	.	CASSEGTGGADTQYF	TGTGCCAGCAGTGAGGGGACAGGGGGCGCAGATACGCAGTATTTT
TRBJ2-1	.	TRBV6-5	.	CASSSTRTSYNEQFF	TGTGCCAGCAGTTCGACACGTACCTCCTACAATGAGCAGTTCTTC
TRBJ2-3	TRBD1	TRBV19	.	CASRDRGKSTDTQYF	TGTGCCAGTAGGGACAGGGGGAAGAGCACAGATACGCAGTATTTT
TRBJ1-2	.	TRBV5-4	.	CASSLMGRNYGYTF	TGTGCCAGCAGCTTAATGGGCCGAAACTATGGCTACACCTTC
TRBJ2-1	TRBD2	TRBV29-1	.	CSVQRGNYNEQFF	TGCAGCGTGCAGCGGGGTAACTACAATGAGCAGTTCTTC
TRBJ1-5	.	TRBV7-8	once	CASSLVGAQDNQPQHF	TGTGCCAGCAGCTTAGTGGGGGCGCAGGACAATCAGCCCCAGCATTTT
TRBJ1-2	TRBD1	TRBV12-3/TRBV12-4	.	CASSFTGDYGYTF	TGTGCCAGCAGTTTCACAGGGGATTATGGCTACACCTTC
TRBJ2-3	TRBD2	TRBV18	few	CASSLELAGMSDTQYF	TGTGCCAGCTCCCTGGAACTAGCGGGCATGTCAGATACGCAGTATTTT
TRBJ2-3	TRBD1	TRBV7-2	.	CASSLALTGSDTQYF	TGTGCCAGCAGCTTAGCGCTGACAGGGTCAGATACGCAGTATTTT
TRBJ2-3	TRBD2	TRBV28	.	CASSLFSGDITDTQYF	TGTGCCAGCAGTCTGTTTAGCGGGGATATTACAGATACGCAGTATTTT
TRBJ1-2	.	TRBV18	.	CASSPPNYGYTF	TGTGCCAGCTCACCACCAAACTATGGCTACACCTTC
TRBJ2-7	.	TRBV15	.	CATSRASGHYEQYF	TGTGCCACCAGCAGAGCCTCCGGACATTACGAGCAGTACTTC
TRBJ1-6	.	TRBV6-4	.	CASSASYNSPLHF	TGTGCCAGCAGTGCTTCGTATAATTCACCCCTCCACTTT
TRBJ1-2	TRBD1	TRBV28	.	CASGGGGLQAGYTF	TGTGCCAGCGGAGGGGGCGGGCTTCAGGCTGGCTACACCTTC
TRBJ2-3	.	TRBV28	.	CASRRTTDTQYF	TGTGCCAGCCGTCGAACCACAGATACGCAGTATTTT
TRBJ2-6	TRBD1	TRBV6-6	.	CASSRTQGARISGANVLTF	TGTGCCAGCAGTCGAACACAGGGGGCGCGGATCTCTGGGGCCAACGTCCTGACTTTC
TRBJ2-7	.	TRBV5-1	.	CASSLDFRGSSYEQYF	.
TRBJ2-1	.	TRBV18	few	CASSPSRDSEQFF	TGTGCCAGCTCACCATCTAGGGATTCTGAGCAGTTCTTC
TRBJ1-1	.	TRBV29-1	few	CSSRRQEAEAFF	TGCAGCTCCCGCAGGCAAGAGGCTGAAGCTTTCTTT
TRBJ1-1	.	TRBV20-1	.	CSASRQAQGTEAFF	TGCAGTGCTAGTCGACAGGCTCAGGGCACTGAAGCTTTCTTT
TRBJ1-3	.	TRBV5-1	.	CASSDGKGGNTIYF	TGCGCCAGCAGCGACGGGAAAGGAGGTAACACCATATATTTT
TRBJ2-1	TRBD2	TRBV5-1	.	CASSPTLAGGYNEQFF	TGCGCCAGCAGCCCAACTCTAGCGGGGGGGTACAATGAGCAGTTCTTC
TRBJ1-6	TRBD1	TRBV9	.	CASRGDRGQNSPLHF	TGTGCCAGCAGAGGGGACAGGGGTCAGAATTCACCCCTCCACTTT
TRBJ1-1	.	TRBV6-5	.	CASIRGGQNTEAFF	TGTGCCAGCATACGCGGGGGCCAGAACACTGAAGCTTTCTTT
TRBJ2-7	.	TRBV28	.	CASSSSPLARYEQYF	TGTGCCAGCAGTTCCTCCCCGCTAGCGCGCTACGAGCAGTACTTC
TRBJ2-7	TRBD1	TRBV5-4	medium-sized	CASSFGQGFDEQYF	TGTGCCAGCAGCTTCGGACAGGGGTTCGACGAGCAGTACTTC
TRBJ2-5	TRBD2	TRBV14	.	CASSPGLAGVRETQYF	TGTGCCAGCAGCCCGGGACTAGCGGGGGTGAGGGAGACCCAGTACTTC
TRBJ2-3	.	TRBV11-3	.	CASSLGRSTDTQYF	TGTGCCAGCAGCTTAGGCAGATCCACAGATACGCAGTATTTT
TRBJ1-6	TRBD1	TRBV27	.	CASSTGGLPSPLHF	TGTGCCAGCAGCACAGGGGGCTTGCCTTCACCCCTCCACTTT
TRBJ1-2	.	TRBV30	.	CAWSASLPPRDLYGYTF	TGTGCCTGGAGTGCATCGTTGCCTCCCAGGGATCTCTATGGCTACACCTTC
TRBJ2-1	.	TRBV11-1	.	CASSPRWGGNEQFF	TGTGCCAGCAGCCCGCGGTGGGGAGGCAATGAGCAGTTCTTC
TRBJ1-6	.	TRBV27	.	CASTQGGSRNSPLHF	TGTGCCAGCACTCAAGGGGGGTCCAGAAATTCACCCCTCCACTTT
TRBJ1-4	TRBD1	TRBV18	.	CASSPGTGREKLFF	TGTGCCAGCTCACCAGGGACAGGAAGGGAAAAACTGTTTTTT